Following are 13 T cell receptor beta chains from one sample sequenced in a study of T-cell reconstitution after alpha-beta-depleted transplantation in children. Unique molecular identifiers were incorporated into the prepared TCRbeta library. MiXCR, applied by TCRdb to the PCR reads, yields one record per CDR3 protein. Of fewer than 550,000 distinct CDR3 sequences in the sample, 11% were seen once. Sequenced here: PBMCs from the stem cell graft donor, sampled from the stem cell graft. The receptor set was obtained from a human donor who donated a stem cell graft to a child with acute myeloid leukemia.

This clonotype showed up just a few times. The chain links TRBV25-1 to TRBJ2-7; 7 positions agree with TRBD1. The CDR3 runs to 16 residues. V dropped 1 base and J dropped 0; count of bases not matched to a gene: 6. Germline CDR1 and CDR2: MGHDK and SYGVNS. CDR3 sequence (DNA): TGTGCCAGCAGTGAATTTTTTCAGGGGGACTCCTACGAGCAGTACTTC. It encodes CASSEFFQGDSYEQYF.

This clonotype was observed once. The chain joins TRBV4-2 to TRBJ2-7; D unclear. Per germline, CDR1 LGHNA and CDR2 YNFKEQ. The CDR3 is made up of 13 amino acids. Trimming pared 8 bases from V and 6 bases from J, leaving 17 bases between. The CDR3, as DNA: TGTGCCAGCTGCCCCGGGCCGGGCCGCGAGCAGTACGTC. It translates to CASCPGPGREQYV.

This clonotype was detected ten times or more. The chain combines TRBV9 with TRBJ2-3; perhaps TRBD2 as D (5 bases). The CDR3 runs 13 residues. Per the germline V gene, CDR1 is SGDLS and CDR2 is YYNGEE. Trimming took off 6 bases at V and 3 bases at J, with 11 bases between the two ends. CDR3 sequence: CASTRGQTDTQYF. The CDR3 nucleotides are TGTGCCAGCACTAGAGGGCAAACAGATACGCAGTATTTT. The variable domain in full, with the rest retrieved from reference TRBV9 and TRBJ2-3, is DSGVTQTPKHLITATGQRVTLRCSPRSGDLSVYWYQQSLDQGLQFLIQYYNGEERAKGNILERFSAQQFPDLHSELNLSSLELGDSALYFCASTRGQTDTQYFGPGTRLTVL.

The chain links TRBV5-1 to TRBJ2-7, with 8 bases fitting TRBD1. With V trimmed by 4 bases and J by 4 bases, 7 bases remained unmatched. CDR3 length: 14 residues. Germline V lookup: CDR1 SGHRS, CDR2 YFSETQ. This CDR3 reads CASSPDRDGYEQYV. CDR3 in DNA: TGCGCCAGCAGCCCGGACAGGGACGGGTACGAGCAGTACGTC.

The chain carries TRBV28 and TRBJ2-1, with D perhaps TRBD1 (5 bases). The CDR3 is 15 residues long. Germline V lookup: CDR1 MDHEN, CDR2 SYDVKM. V was trimmed by 4 bases and J by 5 bases, leaving 15 bases between them. The CDR3: CASSSLGRVDNEQFF. CDR3 nucleotides: TGTGCCAGCAGTTCTTTGGGCAGGGTCGACAATGAGCAGTTCTTC.

A few counts support this clonotype. The CDR3 DNA sequence: TGCGCCAGCAGCCCCGCGGCTGGAACAGGGGAAGATATCGAGCAGTACTTC. Its protein is CASSPAAGTGEDIEQYF. This chain joins TRBV4-1 and TRBJ2-7, with 7 bases matching TRBD1. V shed 4 bases, J shed 6 bases, and the junction held 18 bases outside the gene matches. CDR3 size: 17 residues. CDR1 MGHRA and CDR2 YSYEKL come from the germline V gene.

V is TRBV6-6 and J is TRBJ1-1; unclear D gene. V was clipped by 9 bases and J by 6 bases, with 17 bases between them. Germline lookup yields CDR1 MNHNY and CDR2 SVGAGI (reference sequence). This CDR3 comprises 13 residues. CDR3 DNA sequence: TGTGCCAGTAGATACCCAAATCCCGCTGAAGCTTTCTTT. It encodes CASRYPNPAEAFF.

This chain uses TRBV7-9 with TRBJ1-1; D unclear. The CDR3 spans 12 residues. Trimming removed 10 bases at V and 4 bases at J, with 13 bases between. In germline, CDR1 is SEHNR, CDR2 FQNEAQ (reference sequence). CDR3: CATTFAGTEAFF. The CDR3 DNA is TGTGCCACCACGTTTGCAGGCACTGAAGCTTTCTTT.

This clonotype has more than one count but fewer than ten. The chain employs TRBV29-1 and TRBJ2-3; D not certain. V dropped 6 bases and J dropped 0 bases, with 10 bases sitting between them. In germline, CDR1 is SQVTM, CDR2 ANQGSEA. This CDR3 comprises 13 residues. The CDR3 here is CSVSGKSTDTQYF. In DNA, the CDR3 is TGCAGCGTCTCAGGCAAGAGCACAGATACGCAGTATTTT.

This clonotype appeared a few times. This chain connects TRBV19 to TRBJ1-5, with a weak D call TRBD1 (5 bases). V was trimmed by 5 bases and J by 0 bases, leaving 11 bases between them. Germline CDR1 reads LNHDA; CDR2 reads SQIVND (reference sequence). CDR3 length equals 15 residues. In DNA form, the CDR3 reads TGTGCCAGTAGTCTTTGGGACCGTAGCAATCAGCCCCAGCATTTT. This sequence encodes CASSLWDRSNQPQHF.

Only a few counts were recorded for this clonotype. The chain is built from TRBV7-2 and TRBJ2-7; 7 bases match TRBD1. Germline V gene sequence: CDR1 SGHTA, CDR2 FQGNSA. After removal of 5 bases from V and 2 bases from J, the junction contained 9 bases not matched to a gene. The CDR3 is made up of 15 amino acids. The CDR3 is CASSPNRDRAYEQYF. DNA for the CDR3: TGTGCCAGCAGCCCAAACCGGGACAGAGCCTACGAGCAGTACTTC.

In its sample, this clonotype was seen many times. V usage is TRBV5-5 and J usage is TRBJ2-5; 12 bases match TRBD2. V was clipped by 4 bases and J by 0 bases; unmatched bases: 1. The CDR3 contains 15 residues. Germline lookup yields CDR1 SGHKS and CDR2 YYEKEE (reference sequence). CDR3 sequence (DNA): TGTGCCAGCAGCCGGACTAGCGGGGACCAAGAGACCCAGTACTTC. Translated: CASSRTSGDQETQYF.

This clonotype was picked up a small number of times. The chain employs TRBV18 and TRBJ2-1, with a possible D match to TRBD1 (6 bases). Germline CDR1 KGHSH, CDR2 LQKENI. The V end lost 6 bases, the J end lost 4 bases, and 16 bases lay between the germline ends. The CDR3 consists of 15 residues. CDR3 protein: CASSRPGQGYNEQFF. CDR3 sequence (DNA): TGTGCCAGCTCCCGACCGGGACAAGGATACAATGAGCAGTTCTTC.